This passage covers 15 T cell receptor beta chains from one sample sequenced in a study of T cells after yellow fever vaccination (dated by TCRdb to about 2019). Receptors were amplified or captured by 5' RACE. The reads were generated on an Illumina HiSeq 2500. The raw public reads went through TCRdb reprocessing: fastp at Q25, MiXCR clone calling, in-frame beta chains kept. Rows with one shared CDR3 protein collapse into an entry with the most common genes and DNA. Counted in this sample were approximately 350,000 distinct CDR3 sequences; approximately 10% of them appeared once. Clones ranked in the top ten supply around 20% of the sample. The treatment or condition label here, explained by the study, means: live attenuated yellow fever vaccine strain. The material sequenced was PBMCs, taken on the day of the first yellow fever vaccination. The receptors here all came from a man between 18 and 35 years old who received the YFV17D yellow fever vaccine.

In this sample, this clonotype turned up a few times. The chain uses TRBV18 and TRBJ2-2; unclear D gene. The V gene lost 3 bases and the J gene lost 6 bases, with 11 bases spanning the gap. CDR1 and CDR2 (germline): KGHSH, LQKENI. The length of the CDR3 is 14 residues. CDR3 sequence (DNA): TGTGCCAGCTCACCTCCAGGTGTCCCCGGGGAGCTGTTTTTT. It is translated as CASSPPGVPGELFF.

In its sample, this clonotype was seen many times. V gene TRBV12-3 or TRBV12-4 combines with J gene TRBJ1-1; 7 bases match TRBD1. V lost 6 bases to trimming and J lost 4 bases; unmatched junction nucleotides: 5. The CDR3 length is 13 residues. The CDR3 is CASRRGLSTEAFF. CDR3 DNA: TGTGCCAGCAGAAGGGGGCTGAGCACTGAAGCTTTCTTT.

This clonotype has more than one count but fewer than ten. The genes are TRBV5-1 and TRBJ2-1, with D tentatively TRBD2 (5 bases). The CDR3 is made up of 14 amino acids. The germline CDR1 and CDR2 sequences are SGHRS and YFSETQ. V was shortened by 3 bases and J by 7 bases, with 14 bases between the two germline ends. The CDR3 here is CASSSPDRRNEQFF. The CDR3 coding sequence is TGCGCCAGCAGCTCCCCGGACCGGAGGAATGAGCAGTTCTTC. The full variable domain, in which reference TRBV5-1 and TRBJ2-1 provide the parts outside the CDR3, is KAGVTQTPRYLIKTRGQQVTLSCSPISGHRSVSWYQQTPGQGLQFLFEYFSETQRNKGNFPGRFSGRQFSNSRSEMNVSTLELGDSALYLCASSSPDRRNEQFFGPGTRLTVL.

V usage is TRBV12-3 or TRBV12-4 and J usage is TRBJ2-2, with TRBD2 matching 7 bases. After removal of 5 bases from V and 4 bases from J, the junction contained 10 bases not matched to a gene. This CDR3 is 16 amino acids long. The CDR3, as DNA: TGTGCCAGCAGTCGGGTCGGGGGGTTGGGCACCGGGGAGCTGTTTTTT. Protein product: CASSRVGGLGTGELFF.

This clonotype was seen more than once but under ten times. This chain links TRBV5-1 with TRBJ2-3; D might be TRBD1 or TRBD2, each matching 6 bases. CDR3 length equals 14 residues. Trimming left V 4 bases short and J 4 bases short, with 13 bases between. Germline V CDR1 and CDR2: SGHRS, YFSETQ. The DNA for the CDR3 is TGCGCCAGCAGCCCCCCGGGGGCCGCAGATACGCAGTATTTT. This translates into CASSPPGAADTQYF.

CDR3 in amino acids: CASSLVVTASYEQYF. For the CDR3, the DNA is TGTGCCAGCAGCTTAGTAGTTACAGCTTCCTACGAGCAGTACTTC. The chain recombines TRBV7-8 with TRBJ2-7, with D uncertain. This CDR3 is 15 amino acids long. V lost 1 base and J lost 1, with 11 bases in between. The germline gives CDR1 SGHVS, CDR2 FQNEAQ.

This clonotype was seen only a few times. The V gene is TRBV7-9, the J gene TRBJ1-2; no firm D call. The CDR3 contains 14 residues. CDR1 and CDR2 from the germline V gene are SEHNR and FQNEAQ (reference sequence). Trimming removed 7 bases from V and 2 bases from J, with 14 bases in between. The CDR3 reads CASNPTGRNYGYTF. CDR3 DNA: TGTGCCAGCAACCCAACCGGGAGGAACTATGGCTACACCTTC.

The chain carries TRBV7-9 and TRBJ1-5; D is unclear. CDR3 length equals 14 residues. With 4 bases removed from V and 2 bases from J, the gap between germline ends came to 9 bases. Germline values: CDR1 SEHNR, CDR2 FQNEAQ (reference sequence). Written as DNA, the CDR3 is TGTGCCAGCAGCTCCGCGTCGGGCAATCAGCCCCAGCATTTT. Protein product: CASSSASGNQPQHF.

The chain links TRBV7-2 to TRBJ1-2, with D tentatively TRBD1 (5 bases). Deletions cut 7 bases from V and 0 bases from J, with 15 bases between. Germline lookup yields CDR1 SGHTA and CDR2 FQGNSA. The CDR3 length is 15 residues. In nucleotides, the CDR3 is TGTGCCAGCACTAGCCCGGGGCAGGCTAACTATGGCTACACCTTC. Its translation: CASTSPGQANYGYTF. Based on the CDR3 plus reference TRBV7-2 and TRBJ1-2, the full variable domain is GAGVSQSPSNKVTEKGKDVELRCDPISGHTALYWYRQSLGQGLEFLIYFQGNSAPDKSGLPSDRFSAERTGGSVSTLTIQRTQQEDSAVYLCASTSPGQANYGYTFGSGTRLTVV.

The rearrangement links TRBV4-3 to TRBJ1-4, with D tentatively TRBD1 (5 bases). V lost 1 base to trimming and J lost 8 bases, with 11 bases between them. CDR1 is LGHNA and CDR2 is YSLEER in the germline V gene. The CDR3 covers 14 residues. CDR3 sequence: CASSQGQGPEKLFF. CDR3 sequence (DNA): TGCGCCAGCAGCCAAGGGCAGGGTCCAGAAAAACTGTTTTTT.

The chain is built from TRBV24-1 and TRBJ2-7, with D maybe TRBD1 (5 bases). The CDR3 spans 14 residues. V was cut by 7 bases and J by 1 base, with 13 bases left in between. Germline V gene lookup returns CDR1 KGHDR and CDR2 SFDVKD. In DNA form, the CDR3 reads TGTGCCACCAGCCGCGGACACCTATCCTACGAGCAGTACTTC. Its translation: CATSRGHLSYEQYF.

This clonotype was recorded many times. The rearrangement joins TRBV6-1 to TRBJ2-7, with no clear D. The V and J ends lost 7 bases and 2 bases respectively, with 15 bases between them. From germline, CDR1 is MNHNS and CDR2 SASEGT. CDR3 size: 14 residues. CDR3 amino acids: CASMMIPLAYEQYF. The CDR3 DNA is TGTGCCAGCATGATGATACCCCTAGCCTACGAGCAGTACTTC.

On this clonotype: Relative to the germline gene, one junction end is altered; a read error may explain this. The V and J genes are TRBV6-5 and TRBJ2-3; 10 bases are a match to TRBD1. Germline CDR1 reads MNHEY; CDR2 reads SVGAGI. There are 18 residues in the CDR3. The CDR3 is CAISYRDRGGTGADTQYF. In nucleotides, the CDR3 is TGTGCCATCAGTTACCGGGACAGGGGAGGCACAGGGGCAGATACGCAGTATTTT.

The V gene is TRBV11-1, the J gene TRBJ2-7, with 9 bases matching TRBD1. From germline, CDR1 is SGHAT and CDR2 FQDESV (reference sequence). This CDR3 is built from 19 residues. V was clipped by 5 bases and J by 4 bases; unmatched bases: 21. CDR3: CASSPQPGQGREETYEQYF. The DNA for the CDR3 is TGTGCCAGCAGCCCACAGCCGGGACAGGGTCGGGAGGAAACGTACGAGCAGTACTTC.

As to this clonotype: A read error may produce the germline difference seen at one junction end. The rearrangement joins TRBV7-7 to TRBJ2-1, with a weak D call TRBD2 (6 bases). CDR3 length: 13 amino acids. Per the germline V gene, CDR1 is SSHAT and CDR2 is FNYEAQ (reference sequence). This CDR3 is CASSAEGYNEQFF. CDR3 DNA sequence: TGTGCTAGCAGCGCGGAGGGGTACAATGAGCAGTTCTTC.